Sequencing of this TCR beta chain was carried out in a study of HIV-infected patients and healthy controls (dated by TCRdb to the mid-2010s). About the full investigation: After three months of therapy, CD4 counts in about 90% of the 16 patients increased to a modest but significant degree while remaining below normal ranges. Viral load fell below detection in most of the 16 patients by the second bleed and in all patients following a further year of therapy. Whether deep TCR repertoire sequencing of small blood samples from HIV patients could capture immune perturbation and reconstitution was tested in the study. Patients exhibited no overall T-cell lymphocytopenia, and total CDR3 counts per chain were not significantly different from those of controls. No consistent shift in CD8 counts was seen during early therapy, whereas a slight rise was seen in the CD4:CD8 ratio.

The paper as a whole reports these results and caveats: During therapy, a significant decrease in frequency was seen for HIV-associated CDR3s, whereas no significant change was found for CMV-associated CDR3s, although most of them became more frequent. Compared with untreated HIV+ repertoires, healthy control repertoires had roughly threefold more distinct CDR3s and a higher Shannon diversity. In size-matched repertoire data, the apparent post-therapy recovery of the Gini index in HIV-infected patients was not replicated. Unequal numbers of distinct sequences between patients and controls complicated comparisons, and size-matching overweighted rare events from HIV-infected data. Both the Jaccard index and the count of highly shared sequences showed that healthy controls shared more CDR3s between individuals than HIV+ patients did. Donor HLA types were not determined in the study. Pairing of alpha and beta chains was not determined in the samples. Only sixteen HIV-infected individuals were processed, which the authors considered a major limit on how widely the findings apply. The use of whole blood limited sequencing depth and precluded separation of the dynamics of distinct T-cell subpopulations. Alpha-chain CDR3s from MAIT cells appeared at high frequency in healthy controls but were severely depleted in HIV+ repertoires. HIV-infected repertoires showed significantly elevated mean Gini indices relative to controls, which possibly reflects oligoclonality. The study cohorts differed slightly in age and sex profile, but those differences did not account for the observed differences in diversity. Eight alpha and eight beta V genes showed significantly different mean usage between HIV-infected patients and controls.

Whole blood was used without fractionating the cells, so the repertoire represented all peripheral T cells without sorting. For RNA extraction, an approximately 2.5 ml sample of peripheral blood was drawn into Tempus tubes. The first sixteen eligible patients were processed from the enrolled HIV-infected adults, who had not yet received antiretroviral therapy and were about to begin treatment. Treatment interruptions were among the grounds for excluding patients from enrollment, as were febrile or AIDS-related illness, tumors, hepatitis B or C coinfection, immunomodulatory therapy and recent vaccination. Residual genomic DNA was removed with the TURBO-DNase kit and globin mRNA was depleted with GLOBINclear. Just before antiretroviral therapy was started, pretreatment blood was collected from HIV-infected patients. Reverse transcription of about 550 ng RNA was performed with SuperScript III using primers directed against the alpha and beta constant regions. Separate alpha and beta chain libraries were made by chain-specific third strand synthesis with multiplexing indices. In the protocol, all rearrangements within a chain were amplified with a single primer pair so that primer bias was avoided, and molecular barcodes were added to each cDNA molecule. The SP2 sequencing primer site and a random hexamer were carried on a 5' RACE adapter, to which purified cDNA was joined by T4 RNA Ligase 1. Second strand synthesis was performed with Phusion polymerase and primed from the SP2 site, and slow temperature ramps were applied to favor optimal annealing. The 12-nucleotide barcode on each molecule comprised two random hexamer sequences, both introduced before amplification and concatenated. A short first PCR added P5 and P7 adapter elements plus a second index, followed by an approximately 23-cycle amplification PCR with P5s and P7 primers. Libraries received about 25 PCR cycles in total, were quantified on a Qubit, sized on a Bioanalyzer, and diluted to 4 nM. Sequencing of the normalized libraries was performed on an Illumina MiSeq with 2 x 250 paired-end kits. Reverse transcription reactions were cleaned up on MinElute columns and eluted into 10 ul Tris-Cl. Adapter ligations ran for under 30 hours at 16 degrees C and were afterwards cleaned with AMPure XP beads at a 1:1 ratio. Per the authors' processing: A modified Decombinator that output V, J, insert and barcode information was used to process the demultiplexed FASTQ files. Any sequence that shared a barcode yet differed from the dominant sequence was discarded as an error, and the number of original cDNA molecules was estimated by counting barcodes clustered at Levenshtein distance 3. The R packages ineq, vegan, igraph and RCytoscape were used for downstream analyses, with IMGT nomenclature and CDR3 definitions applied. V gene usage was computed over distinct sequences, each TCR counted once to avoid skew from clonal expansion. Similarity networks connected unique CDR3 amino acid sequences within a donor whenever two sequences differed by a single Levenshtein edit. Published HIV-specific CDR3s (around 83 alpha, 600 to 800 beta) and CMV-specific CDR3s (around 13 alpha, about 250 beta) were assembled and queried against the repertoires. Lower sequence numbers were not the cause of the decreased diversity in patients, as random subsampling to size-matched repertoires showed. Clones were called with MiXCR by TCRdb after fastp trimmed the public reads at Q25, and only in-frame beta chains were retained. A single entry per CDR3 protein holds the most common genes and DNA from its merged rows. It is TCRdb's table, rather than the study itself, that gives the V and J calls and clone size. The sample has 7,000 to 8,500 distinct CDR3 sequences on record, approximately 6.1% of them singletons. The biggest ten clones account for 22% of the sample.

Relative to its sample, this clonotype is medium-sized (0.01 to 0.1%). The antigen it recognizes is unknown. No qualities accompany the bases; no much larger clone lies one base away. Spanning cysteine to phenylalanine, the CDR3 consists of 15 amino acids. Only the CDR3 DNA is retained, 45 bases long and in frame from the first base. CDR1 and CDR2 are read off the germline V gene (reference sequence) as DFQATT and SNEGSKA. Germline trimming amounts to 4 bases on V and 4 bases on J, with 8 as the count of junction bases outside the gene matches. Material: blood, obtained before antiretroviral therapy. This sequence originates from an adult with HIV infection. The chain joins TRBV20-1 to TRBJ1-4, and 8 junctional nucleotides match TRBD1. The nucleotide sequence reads TGCAGTGCTACTCTCGGACAGGGCAATAATGAAAAACTGTTTTTT. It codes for CSATLGQGNNEKLFF.